Listed below are T cell receptor beta chains from one sample, sequenced in a study of T cells after posttransplantation cyclophosphamide. The assay was immunoSEQ multiplex PCR, and TCRdb's table has in-frame clones only and misses some. The sample contains tens of thousands of clones, none of them singletons. The specimen comprised PBMCs, sampled after allogeneic stem cell transplant with posttransplant cyclophosphamide. Receptor source: a male patient aged 18 to 35 who received an allogeneic stem cell transplant from a related donor, was CMV-positive, and had no GVHD. Some T cells may be transferred from the graft donor. CDR3s include the opening cysteine and the closing phenylalanine or tryptophan. Fields, in order: J gene, clone size, V gene, D gene, CDR3 DNA, CDR3 protein. A D gene is named only where the DNA matches it firmly. Some rows have no size entry. The others give once, few or many, or a class for an expanded clone.

j_call: TRBJ2-3
clone_size: many
v_call: TRBV4-2
d_call: .
cdr3_nt: TGTGCCAGCAGCCAGGTCGGTACGGGGAGTTTCACAGATACGCAGTATTTT
cdr3_aa: CASSQVGTGSFTDTQYF

j_call: TRBJ1-6
clone_size: many
v_call: TRBV7-9
d_call: TRBD1
cdr3_nt: TGTGCCAGCAGCTCGAGGGGCGGCAGGGGGAATTCACCCCTCCACTTT
cdr3_aa: CASSSRGGRGNSPLHF

j_call: TRBJ1-2
clone_size: many
v_call: TRBV5-8
d_call: .
cdr3_nt: TGTGCCAGCAGCTTGAGTGACGGAGCTAACTATGGCTACACCTTC
cdr3_aa: CASSLSDGANYGYTF

j_call: TRBJ1-1
clone_size: many
v_call: TRBV5-5
d_call: .
cdr3_nt: TGTGCCAGCAGTCTTACAGGGAACACTGAAGCTTTCTTT
cdr3_aa: CASSLTGNTEAFF

j_call: TRBJ2-3
clone_size: many
v_call: TRBV7-3
d_call: TRBD2
cdr3_nt: TGTGCCAGCAGTTCCGGGACTAGCCTCACAGATACGCAGTATTTT
cdr3_aa: CASSSGTSLTDTQYF

j_call: TRBJ2-7
clone_size: many
v_call: TRBV2
d_call: TRBD1
cdr3_nt: TGTGCCAGCAGTGAAGGGGGGACAGGGGGCCACGAGCAGTACTTC
cdr3_aa: CASSEGGTGGHEQYF

j_call: TRBJ2-5
clone_size: many
v_call: TRBV11-2
d_call: TRBD2
cdr3_nt: TGTGCCAGCAGCTTTTCGGGGGGTCGGTCTGGGACCCAGTACTTC
cdr3_aa: CASSFSGGRSGTQYF

j_call: TRBJ2-7
clone_size: many
v_call: TRBV5-1
d_call: .
cdr3_nt: TGCGCCAGCAGCTTGGGTAGATACGAGCAGTACTTC
cdr3_aa: CASSLGRYEQYF

j_call: TRBJ2-1
clone_size: many
v_call: TRBV7-9
d_call: TRBD2
cdr3_nt: TGTGCCAGCAGCTTCGCCTCTAGCGGGGCCTACAATGAGCAGTTCTTC
cdr3_aa: CASSFASSGAYNEQFF

j_call: TRBJ2-4
clone_size: .
v_call: TRBV9
d_call: TRBD2
cdr3_nt: TGTGCCAGCAGCCCTAGCGGCGACATTCAGTACTTC
cdr3_aa: CASSPSGDIQYF

j_call: TRBJ1-2
clone_size: many
v_call: TRBV7-2
d_call: .
cdr3_nt: TGTGCCAGCAATCCAAGGGGTGTAGGTGGCTACACCTTC
cdr3_aa: CASNPRGVGGYTF

j_call: TRBJ2-3
clone_size: many
v_call: TRBV5-1
d_call: .
cdr3_nt: TGCGCCAGCAGTCAGGGGTTAGGTACAGATACGCAGTATTTT
cdr3_aa: CASSQGLGTDTQYF

j_call: TRBJ2-3
clone_size: .
v_call: TRBV30
d_call: .
cdr3_nt: TGTGCCTGGAGTGGGGGGACAATATCCACAGATACGCAGTATTTT
cdr3_aa: CAWSGGTISTDTQYF

j_call: TRBJ1-4
clone_size: many
v_call: TRBV5-6
d_call: .
cdr3_nt: TGTGCCAGCAGCTTGGAGGGGAACGAAAAACTGTTTTTT
cdr3_aa: CASSLEGNEKLFF

j_call: TRBJ1-2
clone_size: many
v_call: TRBV4-1
d_call: .
cdr3_nt: TGCGCCAGCAGCCAAGAAACGGCTAACTATGGCTACACCTTC
cdr3_aa: CASSQETANYGYTF

j_call: TRBJ1-1
clone_size: many
v_call: TRBV29-1
d_call: TRBD1
cdr3_nt: TGCAGCGTCTACCGACTGACAGGGCTGAGAGTGAACACTGAAGCTTTCTTT
cdr3_aa: CSVYRLTGLRVNTEAFF

j_call: TRBJ2-2
clone_size: many
v_call: TRBV7-9
d_call: .
cdr3_nt: TGTGCCAGCAGCCTTACGGGAACCGGGGAGCTGTTTTTT
cdr3_aa: CASSLTGTGELFF

j_call: TRBJ1-5
clone_size: many
v_call: TRBV6-1
d_call: .
cdr3_nt: TGTGCCAGCATGCGATATAGCAATCAGCCCCAGCATTTT
cdr3_aa: CASMRYSNQPQHF

j_call: TRBJ1-5
clone_size: many
v_call: TRBV28
d_call: .
cdr3_nt: TGTGCCAGCAGTCCTTGGCAGGGAAGCAATCAGCCCCAGCATTTT
cdr3_aa: CASSPWQGSNQPQHF

j_call: TRBJ2-1
clone_size: many
v_call: TRBV6-1
d_call: TRBD2
cdr3_nt: TGTGCCAGCAGTGAGGTTCGGGCTAGCGGGAGCCATGAGCAGTTCTTC
cdr3_aa: CASSEVRASGSHEQFF

j_call: TRBJ2-3
clone_size: many
v_call: TRBV6-6
d_call: .
cdr3_nt: TGTGCCAGCAGTGCAGCGAGTAGCACAGATACGCAGTATTTT
cdr3_aa: CASSAASSTDTQYF

j_call: TRBJ1-4
clone_size: many
v_call: TRBV27
d_call: .
cdr3_nt: TGTGCCAGCAGTTTCGGGGGTAGTGGGTTTGAAAAACTGTTTTTT
cdr3_aa: CASSFGGSGFEKLFF

j_call: TRBJ2-2
clone_size: many
v_call: TRBV10-2
d_call: .
cdr3_nt: TGCGCCAGCAGTGGGACATTGAACACCGGGGAGCTGTTTTTT
cdr3_aa: CASSGTLNTGELFF

j_call: TRBJ2-1
clone_size: many
v_call: TRBV5-1
d_call: TRBD2
cdr3_nt: TGCGCCAGCAGCTTAGCCGGGACTAGCAGTCACAATGAGCAGTTCTTC
cdr3_aa: CASSLAGTSSHNEQFF

j_call: TRBJ1-3
clone_size: many
v_call: TRBV4-2
d_call: .
cdr3_nt: TGTGCCAGCAGCCAAGTCTCAGGTGGTTCCCCTGGAAACACCATATATTTT
cdr3_aa: CASSQVSGGSPGNTIYF

j_call: TRBJ1-6
clone_size: many
v_call: TRBV7-9
d_call: .
cdr3_nt: TGTGCCAGCAGCTCCCTTGCACGTATTAGCTCACCCCTCCACTTT
cdr3_aa: CASSSLARISSPLHF

j_call: TRBJ1-1
clone_size: many
v_call: TRBV5-5
d_call: .
cdr3_nt: TGTGCCAGCAGCTACCCGACACGGAACACTGAAGCTTTCTTT
cdr3_aa: CASSYPTRNTEAFF

j_call: TRBJ1-4
clone_size: many
v_call: TRBV4-3
d_call: TRBD1
cdr3_nt: TGCGCCAGCAGCCGGGGACAGGGACATGAAAAACTGTTTTTT
cdr3_aa: CASSRGQGHEKLFF

j_call: TRBJ1-4
clone_size: many
v_call: TRBV4-1
d_call: .
cdr3_nt: TGCGCCAGCAGCCAAGTGGGGCGTGAAAAACTGTTTTTT
cdr3_aa: CASSQVGREKLFF

j_call: TRBJ2-3
clone_size: many
v_call: TRBV7-2
d_call: .
cdr3_nt: TGTGCCAGCAGCTTAGTAGGGGGGGCCGCCACAGATACGCAGTATTTT
cdr3_aa: CASSLVGGAATDTQYF

j_call: TRBJ2-1
clone_size: many
v_call: TRBV28
d_call: TRBD1
cdr3_nt: TGTGCCAGCAGTCCCTGGGACAGAATTTACAATGAGCAGTTCTTC
cdr3_aa: CASSPWDRIYNEQFF